These T cell receptor beta chains were read from a single sample in a study of cytomegalovirus exposure and HLA in healthy donors. Clones were read by immunoSEQ multiplex PCR, and TCRdb kept only the in-frame ones, dropping some. The sample carries about 84,000 clones, approximately 90% recorded once. Sequences were obtained from PBMCs. These receptors came from a man aged 25 to 45 in good health and CMV-seronegative. Each CDR3 is given with its conserved first and last residue.

CDR3aa: CASSTRRAGVNYEQYF; j_gene: TRBJ2-7; v_gene: TRBV19
CDR3aa: CASSRFLMTKNIQYF; j_gene: TRBJ2-4; v_gene: TRBV7-2
CDR3aa: CASSQDAASGGTGELFF; j_gene: TRBJ2-2; v_gene: TRBV4-2
CDR3aa: CASSFLDIGTGKQFF; j_gene: TRBJ2-1; v_gene: TRBV5-6
CDR3aa: CASSLSPIKEAFF; j_gene: TRBJ1-1; v_gene: TRBV28
CDR3aa: CASSLEPGGLTEAFF; j_gene: TRBJ1-1; v_gene: TRBV5-5
CDR3aa: CASSSDRAKNIQYF; j_gene: TRBJ2-4; v_gene: TRBV5-1
CDR3aa: CASSSTTTDTQYF; j_gene: TRBJ2-3; v_gene: TRBV7-9
CDR3aa: CSVGQGDSYEQYF; j_gene: TRBJ2-7; v_gene: TRBV29-1
CDR3aa: CASSRTATNEKLFF; j_gene: TRBJ1-4; v_gene: TRBV6-1
CDR3aa: CASSPLGNTPLHF; j_gene: TRBJ1-6; v_gene: TRBV18
CDR3aa: CASSLYGGLREAFF; j_gene: TRBJ1-1; v_gene: TRBV5-1
CDR3aa: CASKAPGLGLTGELFF; j_gene: TRBJ2-2; v_gene: TRBV19
CDR3aa: CASSLVGQGIGYTF; j_gene: TRBJ1-2; v_gene: TRBV28
CDR3aa: CASSQTGGVGANVLTF; j_gene: TRBJ2-6; v_gene: TRBV14
CDR3aa: CASSSGAGAPTDTQYF; j_gene: TRBJ2-3; v_gene: TRBV5-4
CDR3aa: CASSFGRANYGYTF; j_gene: TRBJ1-2; v_gene: TRBV5-1
CDR3aa: CASSRGDRVLFDEQYF; j_gene: TRBJ2-7; v_gene: TRBV7-9
CDR3aa: CASSLLPRQDADTQYF; j_gene: TRBJ2-3; v_gene: TRBV5-5